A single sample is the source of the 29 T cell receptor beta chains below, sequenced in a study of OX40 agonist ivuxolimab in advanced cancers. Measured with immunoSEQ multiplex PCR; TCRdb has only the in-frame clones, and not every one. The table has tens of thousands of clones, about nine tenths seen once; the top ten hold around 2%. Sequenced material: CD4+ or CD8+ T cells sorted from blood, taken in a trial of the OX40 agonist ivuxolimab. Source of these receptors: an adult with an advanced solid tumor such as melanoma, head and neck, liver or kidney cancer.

CDR3 protein: CASSAGINYGYTF. In DNA, the CDR3 is TGCGCCAGCAGTGCAGGCATCAACTATGGCTACACCTTC. The rearrangement uses TRBV10-1 and TRBJ1-2, with unresolved D. In germline, CDR1 is WNHNN, CDR2 SYGVQD (reference sequence). CDR3 size: 13 residues. V was trimmed by 4 bases and J by 2 bases, leaving 8 bases between them.

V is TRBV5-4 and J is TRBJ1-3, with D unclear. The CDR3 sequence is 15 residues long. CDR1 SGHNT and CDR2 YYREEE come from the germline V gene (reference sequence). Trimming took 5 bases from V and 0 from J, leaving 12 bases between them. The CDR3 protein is CASSMEGGSGNTIYF. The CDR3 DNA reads TGTGCCAGCAGTATGGAGGGAGGCTCTGGAAACACCATATATTTT.

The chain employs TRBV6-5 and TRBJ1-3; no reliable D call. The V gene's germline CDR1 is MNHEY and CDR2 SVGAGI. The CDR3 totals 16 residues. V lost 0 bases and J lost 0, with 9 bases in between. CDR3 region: CASSYSRPLSGNTIYF. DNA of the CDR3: TGTGCCAGCAGTTACTCGCGACCGCTCTCTGGAAACACCATATATTTT.

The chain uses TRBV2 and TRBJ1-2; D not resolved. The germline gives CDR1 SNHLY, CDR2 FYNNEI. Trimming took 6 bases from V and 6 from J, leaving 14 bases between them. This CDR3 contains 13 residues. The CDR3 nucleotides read TGTGCCAGCAGCTTCCAGGTATCCGATGGCTACACCTTC. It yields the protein CASSFQVSDGYTF.

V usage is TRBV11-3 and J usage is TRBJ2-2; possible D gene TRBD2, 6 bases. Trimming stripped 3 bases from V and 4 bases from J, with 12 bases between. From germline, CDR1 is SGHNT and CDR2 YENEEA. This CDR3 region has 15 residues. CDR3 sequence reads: CASSFAGPGTGELFF. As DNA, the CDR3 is TGTGCCAGCAGCTTCGCGGGGCCGGGCACCGGGGAGCTGTTTTTT.

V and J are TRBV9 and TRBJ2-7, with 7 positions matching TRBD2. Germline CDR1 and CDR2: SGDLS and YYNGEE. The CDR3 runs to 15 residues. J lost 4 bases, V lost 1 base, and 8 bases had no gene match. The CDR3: CASSVMGAGLYEQYF. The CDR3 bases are TGTGCCAGCAGCGTAATGGGAGCGGGACTTTACGAGCAGTACTTC.

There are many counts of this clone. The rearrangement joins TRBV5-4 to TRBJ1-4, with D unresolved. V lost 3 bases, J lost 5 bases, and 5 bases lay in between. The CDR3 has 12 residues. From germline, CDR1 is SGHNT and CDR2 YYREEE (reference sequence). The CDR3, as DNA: TGTGCCAGCAGCTACCAAAATGAAAAACTGTTTTTT. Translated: CASSYQNEKLFF. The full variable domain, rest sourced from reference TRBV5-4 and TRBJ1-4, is ETGVTQSPTHLIKTRGQQVTLRCSSQSGHNTVSWYQQALGQGPQFIFQYYREEENGRGNFPPRFSGLQFPNYSSELNVNALELDDSALYLCASSYQNEKLFFGSGTQLSVL.

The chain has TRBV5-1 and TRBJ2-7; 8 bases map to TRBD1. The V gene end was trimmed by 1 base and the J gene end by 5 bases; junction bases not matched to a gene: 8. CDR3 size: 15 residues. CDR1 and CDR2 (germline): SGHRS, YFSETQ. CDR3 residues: CASSLWGQDDNEQYF. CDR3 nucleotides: TGCGCCAGCAGCTTGTGGGGACAGGATGATAACGAGCAGTACTTC.

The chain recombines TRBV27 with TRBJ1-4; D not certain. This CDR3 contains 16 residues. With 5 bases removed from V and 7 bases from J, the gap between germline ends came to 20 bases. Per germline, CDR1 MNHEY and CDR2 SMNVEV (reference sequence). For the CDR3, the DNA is TGTGCCAGCAGTGATACGTCCGCGGGTGCGAGTGAAAAACTGTTTTTT. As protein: CASSDTSAGASEKLFF.

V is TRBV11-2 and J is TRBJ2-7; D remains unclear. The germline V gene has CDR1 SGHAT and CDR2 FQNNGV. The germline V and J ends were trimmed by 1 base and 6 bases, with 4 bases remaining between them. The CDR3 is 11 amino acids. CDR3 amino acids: CASSLGSEQYF. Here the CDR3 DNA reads TGTGCCAGCAGCTTAGGGAGCGAGCAGTACTTC.

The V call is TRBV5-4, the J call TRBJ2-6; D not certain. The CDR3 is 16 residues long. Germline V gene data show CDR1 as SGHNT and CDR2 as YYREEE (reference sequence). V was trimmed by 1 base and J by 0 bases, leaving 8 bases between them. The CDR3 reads CASSLRGFSGANVLTF. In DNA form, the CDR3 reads TGTGCCAGCAGCTTGCGCGGCTTCTCTGGGGCCAACGTCCTGACTTTC.

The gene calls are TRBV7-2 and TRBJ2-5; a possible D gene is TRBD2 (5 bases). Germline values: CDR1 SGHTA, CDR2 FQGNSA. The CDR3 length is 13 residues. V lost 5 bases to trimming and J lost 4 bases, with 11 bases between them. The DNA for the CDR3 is TGTGCCAGCAGCCGGGTACGGGGAGAGACCCAGTACTTC. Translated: CASSRVRGETQYF.

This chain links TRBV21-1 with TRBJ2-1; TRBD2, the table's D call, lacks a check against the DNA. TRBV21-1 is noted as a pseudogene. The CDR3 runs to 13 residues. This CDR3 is CASSRGRAHEQFF. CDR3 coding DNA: TGTGCCAGCAGTCGGGGGAGGGCCCATGAGCAGTTCTTC.

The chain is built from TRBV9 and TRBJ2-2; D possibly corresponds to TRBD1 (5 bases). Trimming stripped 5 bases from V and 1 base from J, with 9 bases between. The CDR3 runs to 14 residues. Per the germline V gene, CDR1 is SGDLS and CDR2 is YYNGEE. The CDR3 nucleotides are TGTGCCAGCAGTCAAACAGGGAACACCGGGGAGCTGTTTTTT. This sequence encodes CASSQTGNTGELFF. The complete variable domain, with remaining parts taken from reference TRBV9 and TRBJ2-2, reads DSGVTQTPKHLITATGQRVTLRCSPRSGDLSVYWYQQSLDQGLQFLIQYYNGEERAKGNILERFSAQQFPDLHSELNLSSLELGDSALYFCASSQTGNTGELFFGEGSRLTVL.

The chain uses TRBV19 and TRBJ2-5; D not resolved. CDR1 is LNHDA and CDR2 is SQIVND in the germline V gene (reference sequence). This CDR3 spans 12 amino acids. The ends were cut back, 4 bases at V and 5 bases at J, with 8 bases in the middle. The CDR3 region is CASSSLGETQYF. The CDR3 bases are TGTGCCAGTAGTAGCCTCGGCGAGACCCAGTACTTC.

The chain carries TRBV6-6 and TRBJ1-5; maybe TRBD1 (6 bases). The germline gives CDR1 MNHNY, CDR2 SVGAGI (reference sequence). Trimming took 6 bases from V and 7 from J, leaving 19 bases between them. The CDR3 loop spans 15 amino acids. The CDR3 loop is CASSQQGSAWQPQHF. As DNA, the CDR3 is TGTGCCAGCAGCCAACAGGGTTCGGCTTGGCAGCCCCAGCATTTT.

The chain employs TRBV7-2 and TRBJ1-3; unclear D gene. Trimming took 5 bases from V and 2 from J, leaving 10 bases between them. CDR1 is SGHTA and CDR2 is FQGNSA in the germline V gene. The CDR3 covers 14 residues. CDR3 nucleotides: TGTGCCAGCAGCCCCCTGAGGGCTGGAAACACCATATATTTT. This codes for CASSPLRAGNTIYF.

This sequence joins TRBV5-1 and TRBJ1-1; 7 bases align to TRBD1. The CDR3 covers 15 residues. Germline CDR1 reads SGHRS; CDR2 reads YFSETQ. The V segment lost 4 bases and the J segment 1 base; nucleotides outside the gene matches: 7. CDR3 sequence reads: CASSDQGTENTEAFF. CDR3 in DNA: TGCGCCAGCAGCGACCAAGGGACAGAGAACACTGAAGCTTTCTTT.

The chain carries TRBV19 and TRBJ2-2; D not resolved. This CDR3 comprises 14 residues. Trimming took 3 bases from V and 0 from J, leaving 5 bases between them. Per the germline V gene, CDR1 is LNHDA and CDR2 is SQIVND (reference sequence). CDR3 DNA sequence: TGTGCCAGTAGTATTCCCCCGAACACCGGGGAGCTGTTTTTT. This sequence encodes CASSIPPNTGELFF. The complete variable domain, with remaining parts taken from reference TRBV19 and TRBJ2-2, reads DGGITQSPKYLFRKEGQNVTLSCEQNLNHDAMYWYRQDPGQGLRLIYYSQIVNDFQKGDIAEGYSVSREKKESFPLTVTSAQKNPTAFYLCASSIPPNTGELFFGEGSRLTVL.

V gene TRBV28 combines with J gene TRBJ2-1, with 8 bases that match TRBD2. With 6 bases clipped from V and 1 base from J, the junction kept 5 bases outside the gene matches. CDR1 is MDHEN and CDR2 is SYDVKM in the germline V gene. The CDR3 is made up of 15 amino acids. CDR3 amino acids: CASSGSGESYNEQFF. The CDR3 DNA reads TGTGCCAGCAGCGGTAGCGGGGAGTCCTACAATGAGCAGTTCTTC.

CDR3 DNA: TGTGCCAGCAGTCCGGACAGGGAAAAACTGTTTTTT. This encodes CASSPDREKLFF. The V gene is TRBV6-5, the J gene TRBJ1-4, with 7 bases matching TRBD1. J gave up 8 bases and V 5 bases, and 2 bases lay outside the gene matches. Per germline, CDR1 MNHEY and CDR2 SVGAGI. The CDR3 length is 12 residues.

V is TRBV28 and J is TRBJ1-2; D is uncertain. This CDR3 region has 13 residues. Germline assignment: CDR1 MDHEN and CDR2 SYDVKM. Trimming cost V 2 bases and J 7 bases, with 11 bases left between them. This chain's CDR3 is CASSLESGTGYTF. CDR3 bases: TGTGCCAGCAGTTTAGAGTCTGGTACTGGCTACACCTTC.

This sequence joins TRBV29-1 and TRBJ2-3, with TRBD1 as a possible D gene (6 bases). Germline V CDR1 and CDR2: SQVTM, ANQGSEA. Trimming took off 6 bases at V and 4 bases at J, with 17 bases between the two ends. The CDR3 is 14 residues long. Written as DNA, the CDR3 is TGCAGCGTCCTGGCAGGGGCGACGTCAGATACGCAGTATTTT. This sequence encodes CSVLAGATSDTQYF.

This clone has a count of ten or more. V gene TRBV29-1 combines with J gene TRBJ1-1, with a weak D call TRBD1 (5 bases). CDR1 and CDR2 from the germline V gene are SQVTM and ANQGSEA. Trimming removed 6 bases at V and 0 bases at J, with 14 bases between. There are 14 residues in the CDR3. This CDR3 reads CSVIVQVLNTEAFF. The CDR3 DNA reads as TGCAGCGTGATAGTACAGGTGTTGAACACTGAAGCTTTCTTT.

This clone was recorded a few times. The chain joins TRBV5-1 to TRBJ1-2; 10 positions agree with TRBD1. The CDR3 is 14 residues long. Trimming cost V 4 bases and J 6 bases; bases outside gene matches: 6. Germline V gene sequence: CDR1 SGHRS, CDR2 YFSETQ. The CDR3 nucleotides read TGCGCCAGCAGCCCGTACGGACAGGGGGATGGCTACACCTTC. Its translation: CASSPYGQGDGYTF.

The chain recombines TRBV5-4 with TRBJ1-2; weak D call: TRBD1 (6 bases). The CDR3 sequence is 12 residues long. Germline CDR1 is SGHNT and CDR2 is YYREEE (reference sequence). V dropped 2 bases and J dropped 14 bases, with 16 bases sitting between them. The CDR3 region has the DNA TGTGCCAGCAGCTTTAAGGGGGGCAGGACGACCTTC. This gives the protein CASSFKGGRTTF.

The CDR3 here is CASSMAQAYEQYF. The CDR3 DNA is TGTGCCAGTAGTATGGCACAGGCCTACGAGCAGTACTTC. This sequence joins TRBV19 and TRBJ2-7, with D possibly being TRBD1 (5 bases). CDR1 LNHDA and CDR2 SQIVND come from the germline V gene (reference sequence). Trimming took 3 bases from V and 2 from J, leaving 8 bases between them. This CDR3 is built from 13 residues. Complete variable domain (other parts from reference TRBV19 and TRBJ2-7): DGGITQSPKYLFRKEGQNVTLSCEQNLNHDAMYWYRQDPGQGLRLIYYSQIVNDFQKGDIAEGYSVSREKKESFPLTVTSAQKNPTAFYLCASSMAQAYEQYFGPGTRLTVT.

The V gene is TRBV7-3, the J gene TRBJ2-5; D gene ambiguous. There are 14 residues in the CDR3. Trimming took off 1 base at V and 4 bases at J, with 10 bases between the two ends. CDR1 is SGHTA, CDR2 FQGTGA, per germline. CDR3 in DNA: TGTGCCAGCAGCTTAATGGGCCCGTCAGAGACCCAGTACTTC. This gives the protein CASSLMGPSETQYF.

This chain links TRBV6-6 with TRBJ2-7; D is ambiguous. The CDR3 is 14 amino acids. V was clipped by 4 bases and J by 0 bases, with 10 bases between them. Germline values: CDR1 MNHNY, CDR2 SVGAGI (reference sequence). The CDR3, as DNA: TGTGCCAGCAGTTGGCAGGCCAACTCCTACGAGCAGTACTTC. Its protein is CASSWQANSYEQYF.